This entry describes one TCR beta chain. Its antigen is unknown. This sample is part of a study of shared clonotypes between healthy human individuals. Study-level points and caveats: The genetic and exposure-history diversity represented was limited by few donors.

Free of recent acute infections or vaccinations, the donors were healthy HIV-negative adults. Per the germline V gene, CDR1 is SGHVS and CDR2 is FNYEAQ. Deletions cut 0 bases from V and 0 bases from J, with 9 bases between. CDR3 length: 16 residues. Evenly divided among several immunoSEQ plates was the genomic DNA of each subset. Only in-frame clones appear in the TCRdb table, and some are missing; sequencing was by immunoSEQ multiplex PCR. This sample carries roughly 700,000 clones, approximately 79% of them seen once, and the ten largest clones take 1.5% to 2%. Sequencing input: memory CD4+ T cells sorted from blood. Regarding subset: CD45RA-negative fraction. V is TRBV7-6 and J is TRBJ2-1, with D maybe TRBD2 (6 bases). This clonotype was sampled from a woman aged 25 to 45 in good health. CDR3 sequence (DNA): TGTGCCAGCAGCTTAGCTAGCGGACGCTCCTACAATGAGCAGTTCTTC. This translates into CASSLASGRSYNEQFF.